This T cell receptor (beta chain) originates from a study of T cells in tuberculosis. Study at large: A South African cohort included IGRA-negative adolescents, latently infected IGRA-positive adolescents and adults with active tuberculosis.

Each clinical donor contributed on average roughly 100,000 T cells from unsorted cryopreserved PBMC. The repertoire was sequenced with immunoSEQ multiplex PCR; TCRdb's copy has only in-frame clones and lacks some. The data hold over 30,000 clones, with 95% to 97% observed a single time. J gave up 0 bases and V 5 bases, and 4 bases lay outside the gene matches. This CDR3 has 15 amino acids. The germline CDR1 and CDR2 sequences are SGHRS and YFSETQ. Study-wide results and caveats: Active tuberculosis patients had shorter CDR3-alpha; the beta difference was nonsignificant. GMM-specific TCRs were nearer to active tuberculosis alpha repertoires, suggesting expansion.

A word on this clone: Its antigen remains unidentified.

V usage is TRBV5-1 and J usage is TRBJ2-3; 9 bases agree with TRBD2. The TCR comes from a donor aged 5-35 years with latent tuberculosis or without tuberculosis infection. Material for sequencing was PBMCs. In nucleotides, the CDR3 is TGCGCCAGCAGTCTAGCGGGACAAAGCACAGATACGCAGTATTTT. Amino acids: CASSLAGQSTDTQYF.